Listed here are 11 T cell receptor beta chains from one sample, sequenced in a study of OX40 agonist ivuxolimab in advanced cancers. TCRdb's copy holds only in-frame clones and misses some; the assay was immunoSEQ multiplex PCR. The sample lists about 34,000 clones; nearly 95% were seen once. The material sequenced was CD4+ or CD8+ T cells sorted from blood, taken in a trial of the OX40 agonist ivuxolimab. These receptors were taken from an adult with an advanced solid tumor such as melanoma, head and neck, liver or kidney cancer.

The chain recombines TRBV2 with TRBJ2-1, with TRBD2 identical over 7 bases. This CDR3 is built from 15 residues. The germline gives CDR1 SNHLY, CDR2 FYNNEI. With V trimmed by 6 bases and J by 4 bases, 9 bases remained unmatched. CDR3 in amino acids: CASRSERGAYNEQFF. The CDR3, as DNA: TGTGCCAGCAGATCCGAGCGGGGCGCATACAATGAGCAGTTCTTC.

The rearrangement joins TRBV30 to TRBJ1-6, with unresolved D. Germline values: CDR1 GTSNPN, CDR2 SVGIG (reference sequence). The CDR3 has 13 amino acids. The germline V and J ends were trimmed by 4 bases and 8 bases, with 12 bases remaining between them. The CDR3 region is CAWKTQLDSPLHF. CDR3 sequence (DNA): TGTGCCTGGAAGACCCAGTTGGATTCACCCCTCCACTTT.

The rearrangement links TRBV27 to TRBJ2-3, with D perhaps TRBD1 or TRBD2 (6 bases each). Germline CDR1 is MNHEY and CDR2 is SMNVEV (reference sequence). There are 18 residues in the CDR3. The V gene lost 2 bases and the J gene lost 3 bases, with 21 bases spanning the gap. The CDR3 nucleotides are TGTGCCAGCAGTTTACTCTCAACAGGGAGGCGCGGAACAGATACGCAGTATTTT. Its translation is CASSLLSTGRRGTDTQYF.

This chain joins TRBV11-2 and TRBJ2-1; perhaps TRBD1 as D (5 bases). Trimming shortened V by 1 base and J by 0 bases, and 7 bases separated the two germline ends. Germline CDR1 SGHAT, CDR2 FQNNGV. This CDR3 is built from 15 residues. CDR3 sequence reads: CASSLVQASYNEQFF. CDR3 DNA sequence: TGTGCCAGCAGCTTAGTACAGGCCTCCTACAATGAGCAGTTCTTC. Combining the CDR3 with reference TRBV11-2 and TRBJ2-1 gives the whole variable domain EAGVAQSPRYKIIEKRQSVAFWCNPISGHATLYWYQQILGQGPKLLIQFQNNGVVDDSQLPKDRFSAERLKGVDSTLKIQPAKLEDSAVYLCASSLVQASYNEQFFGPGTRLTVL.

This clone appeared once. V usage is TRBV15 and J usage is TRBJ2-3, with D possibly TRBD2 on 5 matching bases. Germline values: CDR1 LNHNV, CDR2 YYDKDF (reference sequence). The CDR3 length is 17 residues. V was clipped by 0 bases and J by 3 bases, with 16 bases between them. The CDR3 spells CATSRDHGDGRTDTQYF. The CDR3 coding sequence is TGTGCCACCAGCAGAGATCACGGGGATGGGCGGACAGATACGCAGTATTTT.

The chain recombines TRBV5-6 with TRBJ2-7; D is possibly TRBD1 (5 bases). This CDR3 contains 14 residues. Germline CDR1 SGHDT, CDR2 YYEEEE. Trimming left V 0 bases short and J 5 bases short, with 12 bases between. The CDR3, as DNA: TGTGCCAGCAGCTTGGCCCGACCAGGGCACGAGCAGTACTTC. The encoded protein is CASSLARPGHEQYF.

J is TRBJ1-2 and V is TRBV28; 9 nucleotides match TRBD1. Germline CDR1 reads MDHEN; CDR2 reads SYDVKM. Losses at the gene ends were 5 bases for V and 5 bases for J; bases not matched to a gene: 15. The CDR3 extends over 17 amino acids. In DNA form, the CDR3 reads TGTGCCAGCAGTATTTGGGACAGGGTTTCTGGAGAATATGGCTACACCTTC. This codes for CASSIWDRVSGEYGYTF.

The chain combines TRBV7-9 with TRBJ1-6; D gene ambiguous. CDR3 length equals 12 residues. Trimming took 1 base from V and 6 from J, leaving 1 base between them. Germline V lookup: CDR1 SEHNR, CDR2 FQNEAQ (reference sequence). CDR3 coding DNA: TGTGCCAGCAGCTTAGTTAATTCACCCCTCCACTTT. This codes for CASSLVNSPLHF.

In nucleotides, the CDR3 is TGTGCCAGCGGGACCCAGGGAGATCAGCCCCAGCATTTT. Protein product: CASGTQGDQPQHF. The chain couples TRBV28 to TRBJ1-5; D possibly corresponds to TRBD1 (5 bases). Germline V gives CDR1 MDHEN, CDR2 SYDVKM. The CDR3 has 13 residues. V lost 8 bases, J lost 5 bases, and 13 bases lay in between.

The chain employs TRBV29-1 and TRBJ1-3; 8 bases map to TRBD1. CDR3 length: 14 residues. V shed 0 bases, J shed 3 bases, and the junction held 1 base outside the gene matches. Germline V CDR1 and CDR2: SQVTM, ANQGSEA. The CDR3 loop is CSVEDRGLGNTIYF. The CDR3 region has the DNA TGCAGCGTTGAAGACAGGGGGCTTGGAAACACCATATATTTT.

The V and J genes are TRBV10-3 and TRBJ2-3; 7 bases are shared with TRBD1. This CDR3 is built from 13 residues. Trimming took 6 bases from V and 6 from J; bases not matched to a gene: 6. Germline V gives CDR1 ENHRY, CDR2 SYGVKD. CDR3 amino acids: CAIRPTGSDTQYF. The CDR3 region has the DNA TGTGCCATCAGACCGACAGGGTCGGATACGCAGTATTTT.